These 23 T cell receptor beta chains were all obtained from the same sample, sequenced in a study of cytomegalovirus exposure and HLA in healthy donors. Profiled with immunoSEQ multiplex PCR; TCRdb holds only in-frame clones, not every one. The data contain approximately 160,000 clones, around four fifths of them singletons. Sequenced: PBMCs. The receptor set was obtained from a man aged 25-45 years in good health and CMV-seropositive.

This chain uses TRBV12-5 with TRBJ1-6; 7 positions agree with TRBD1. V shed 10 bases, J shed 4 bases, and the junction held 7 bases outside the gene matches. The CDR3 extends over 14 amino acids. Per the germline V gene, CDR1 is LGHNT and CDR2 is FRNRAP. DNA for the CDR3: TGTGCTACCACCTCGGGACAGTATAATTCACCCCTCCACTTT. This encodes CATTSGQYNSPLHF.

This clone occurred a few times. The rearrangement joins TRBV2 to TRBJ1-2, with 8 bases lining up with TRBD1. Germline CDR1 is SNHLY and CDR2 is FYNNEI. Trimming cost V 4 bases and J 6 bases; bases outside gene matches: 7. The CDR3 has 14 residues. The DNA for the CDR3 is TGTGCCAGCAGTGGGACAGGGTTGGTTAATGGCTACACCTTC. It encodes CASSGTGLVNGYTF.

CDR3 nucleotides: TGCGCCAGCAGCTTGAGCAGGGAAGCCTCTTACGAGCAGTACTTC. Protein product: CASSLSREASYEQYF. The chain links TRBV5-1 to TRBJ2-7, with a possible D match to TRBD1 (5 bases). The CDR3 runs 15 residues. Trimming pared 1 base from V and 4 bases from J, leaving 15 bases between. Germline loops: CDR1 SGHRS, CDR2 YFSETQ.

CDR3 DNA sequence: TGTGCCAGCAGTTTGGGCCTGGTGGAGACCCAGTACTTC. Its protein is CASSLGLVETQYF. This chain uses TRBV2 with TRBJ2-5; D is unresolved. CDR1 is SNHLY, CDR2 FYNNEI, per germline. V gave up 5 bases and J gave up 5 bases, with 12 bases separating them. This CDR3 has 13 residues.

As DNA, the CDR3 is TGCGCCAGCAGCCGAGGACAGGGAGATACCTACGAGCAGTACTTC. It specifies CASSRGQGDTYEQYF. The V and J genes are TRBV4-3 and TRBJ2-7; 8 nucleotides agree with TRBD1. With V trimmed by 4 bases and J by 2 bases, 7 bases remained unmatched. This CDR3 is built from 15 residues. The V gene's germline CDR1 is LGHNA and CDR2 YSLEER.

The V and J genes are TRBV4-3 and TRBJ1-3; TRBD1 agrees at 8 bases. The CDR3 is made up of 16 amino acids. From germline, CDR1 is LGHNA and CDR2 YSLEER. Unmatched junction bases numbered 7, after V lost 2 bases and J lost 4 bases. The CDR3 sequence: CASSQLSGTGGNTIYF. CDR3 DNA: TGCGCCAGCAGCCAACTTTCAGGGACAGGAGGAAACACCATATATTTT.

The rearrangement links TRBV6-1 to TRBJ2-7; 9 bases align to TRBD1. CDR1 and CDR2 from the germline V gene are MNHNS and SASEGT. The CDR3 sequence is 15 residues long. V gave up 7 bases and J gave up 3 bases; unmatched junction bases: 10. The CDR3 DNA is TGTGCCAGCACCGGGAAGGACAGGGGCCGCTACGAGCAGTACTTC. This gives the protein CASTGKDRGRYEQYF.

The V call is TRBV11-3, the J call TRBJ2-1, with TRBD2 identical over 9 bases. The V gene end was trimmed by 5 bases and the J gene end by 5 bases; junction bases not matched to a gene: 10. This CDR3 has 16 amino acids. CDR1 SGHNT and CDR2 YENEEA come from the germline V gene. The CDR3 coding sequence is TGTGCCAGCAGCCCCGGAGCGGGGGGCCCTAACAATGAGCAGTTCTTC. Translation gives CASSPGAGGPNNEQFF.

This clone was seen a few times. The chain employs TRBV4-2 and TRBJ2-1; 11 bases fit TRBD2. The CDR3 sequence is 18 residues long. Germline CDR1 is LGHNA and CDR2 is YNFKEQ. The V gene end was trimmed by 2 bases and the J gene end by 2 bases; junction bases not matched to a gene: 8. The CDR3 is CASSQSTGLAGAYNEQFF. CDR3 DNA sequence: TGTGCCAGCAGCCAATCGACCGGACTAGCGGGCGCCTACAATGAGCAGTTCTTC.

This clone was seen once. The chain couples TRBV19 to TRBJ2-2, with 12 bases matching TRBD2. CDR3 length equals 15 residues. Per the germline V gene, CDR1 is LNHDA and CDR2 is SQIVND (reference sequence). Trimming cost V 5 bases and J 6 bases; bases outside gene matches: 4. The CDR3 bases are TGTGCCAGTAGTCCATGGACTAGCGGGGCCGGGGAGCTGTTTTTT. Residues: CASSPWTSGAGELFF.

The rearrangement links TRBV19 to TRBJ2-2; D is possibly TRBD1 (5 bases). The V gene lost 5 bases and the J gene lost 0 bases, with 13 bases spanning the gap. Looked up from germline, CDR1 is LNHDA and CDR2 is SQIVND (reference sequence). This CDR3 comprises 16 residues. The CDR3 sequence: CASSSWQGSNTGELFF. The CDR3 bases are TGTGCCAGTAGTTCTTGGCAGGGCTCGAACACCGGGGAGCTGTTTTTT.

This rearrangement joins TRBV29-1 to TRBJ2-3; TRBD2 agrees at 10 bases. The CDR3 totals 15 residues. V trimming: 6 bases; J trimming: 2 bases; junction bases outside the gene matches: 8. Germline V gene data show CDR1 as SQVTM and CDR2 as ANQGSEA. The CDR3 bases are TGCAGCGTGGGGGAGCGGGGGGGTTTCACAGATACGCAGTATTTT. Translated: CSVGERGGFTDTQYF.

The CDR3 DNA follows: TGTGCCAGCAGCCAGGAGACAGGGTCCTACAATGAGCAGTTCTTC. Encoded protein: CASSQETGSYNEQFF. The rearrangement links TRBV7-2 to TRBJ2-1; TRBD1 agrees at 7 bases. Unmatched junction bases numbered 5, after V lost 5 bases and J lost 1 base. This CDR3 contains 15 residues. Per the germline V gene, CDR1 is SGHTA and CDR2 is FQGNSA.

The chain uses TRBV29-1 and TRBJ2-2; maybe TRBD2 (6 bases). Trimming stripped 8 bases from V and 6 bases from J, with 13 bases between. Germline CDR1 and CDR2: SQVTM and ANQGSEA. CDR3 length: 12 amino acids. CDR3 region: CSFGGVPGELFF. The CDR3 nucleotides read TGCAGCTTCGGAGGGGTTCCCGGGGAGCTGTTTTTT.

This clone was picked up one time. J is TRBJ1-5 and V is TRBV30; 7 positions agree with TRBD1. From germline, CDR1 is GTSNPN and CDR2 SVGIG (reference sequence). Trimming removed 1 base from V and 7 bases from J; junction bases left unmatched: 13. The CDR3 is 16 residues long. In DNA, the CDR3 is TGTGCCTGGAGTGGGAGACAGGGACGCCTAGGACAGCCCCAGCATTTT. As protein: CAWSGRQGRLGQPQHF. The whole variable domain, filled in from reference TRBV30 and TRBJ1-5, reads SQTIHQWPATLVQPVGSPLSLECTVEGTSNPNLYWYRQAAGRGLQLLFYSVGIGQISSEVPQNLSASRPQDRQFILSSKKLLLSDSGFYLCAWSGRQGRLGQPQHFGDGTRLSIL.

This sequence joins TRBV30 and TRBJ1-5, with D maybe TRBD1 (5 bases). The CDR3 contains 13 residues. Germline CDR1 and CDR2: GTSNPN and SVGIG (reference sequence). The V end was cut by 4 bases, the J end by 7 bases, with 14 bases between. CDR3 DNA sequence: TGTGCCTGGATGGGGGGTGGGCCGCAGCCCCAGCATTTT. Translation gives CAWMGGGPQPQHF.

V and J are TRBV5-5 and TRBJ1-5; the D is unclear. Germline V gene data show CDR1 as SGHKS and CDR2 as YYEKEE (reference sequence). This CDR3 has 15 residues. Trimming removed 1 base at V and 0 bases at J, with 8 bases between. The CDR3 reads CASSLRGYSNQPQHF. For the CDR3, the DNA is TGTGCCAGCAGCTTGAGAGGGTATAGCAATCAGCCCCAGCATTTT.

The chain uses TRBV2 and TRBJ2-7, with 8 positions matching TRBD2. V lost 6 bases to trimming and J lost 1 base; unmatched junction nucleotides: 5. CDR3 length equals 14 residues. Per the germline V gene, CDR1 is SNHLY and CDR2 is FYNNEI. The chain's CDR3 is CASRMGLGSYEQYF. The CDR3 DNA reads TGTGCCAGCAGAATGGGACTAGGGTCCTACGAGCAGTACTTC.

This chain's CDR3 is CASSLDSGEGGYTF. In nucleotides, the CDR3 is TGTGCCAGCAGCCTAGACTCAGGGGAGGGTGGCTACACCTTC. The genes are TRBV4-2 and TRBJ1-2; tentatively, D is TRBD1 (6 bases). This CDR3 contains 14 residues. V was clipped by 4 bases and J by 7 bases, with 16 bases between them. Germline CDR1 LGHNA, CDR2 YNFKEQ.

V is TRBV5-5 and J is TRBJ1-2; D not resolved. The CDR3 sequence is 13 residues long. The germline V and J ends were trimmed by 2 bases and 7 bases, with 12 bases remaining between them. CDR1 is SGHKS, CDR2 YYEKEE, per germline (reference sequence). The chain's CDR3 is CASSLSWSGGYTF. The CDR3 DNA is TGTGCCAGCAGCTTATCATGGTCGGGTGGCTACACCTTC.

Concerning this clone: A junction boundary mismatches the germline segment, possibly from a read error. The gene calls are TRBV5-6 and TRBJ2-7, with 12 bases aligning to TRBD2. Germline V gene sequence: CDR1 SGHDT, CDR2 YYEEEE. The CDR3 is 14 residues long. This CDR3 is CASSFRTSGAHLCF. CDR3 in DNA: TGTGCCAGCAGCTTCCGGACTAGCGGGGCCCACCTTTGCTTC.

The CDR3 DNA is TGTGCCAGCAGCTTACTTTCCCAGCCCCAGCATTTT. Translating it yields CASSLLSQPQHF. V is TRBV5-5 and J is TRBJ1-5, with D uncertain. Germline CDR1 reads SGHKS; CDR2 reads YYEKEE (reference sequence). Trimming pared 2 bases from V and 7 bases from J, leaving 7 bases between. The CDR3 has 12 amino acids.

The genes are TRBV27 and TRBJ2-3, with 10 bases that match TRBD1. Germline V gene sequence: CDR1 MNHEY, CDR2 SMNVEV (reference sequence). The CDR3 loop spans 14 amino acids. V shed 6 bases and J 3 bases; nucleotides not matched to a gene: 3. In nucleotides, the CDR3 is TGTGCCAGCAGGGACAGGGGGGCAACAGATACGCAGTATTTT. Residues: CASRDRGATDTQYF.